Reported below is one T cell receptor beta chain. Its antigen is currently unknown. This record comes from a study of regulatory and conventional T cells in RAG deficiency. Study results and limitations: Shorter CDR3s in all patient subsets; >85% Treg-Tconv overlap in Omenn. Omenn syndrome and CID/AS patients had roughly 100-fold fewer unique Treg TCR beta sequences, versus approximately 9.8-fold elsewhere. Control T-cell subsets had markedly higher Shannon entropy and lower Simpson indices than RAG-deficient patients.

The sorted conventional CD4+ T cells were CD25-low and CD127-high, with genomic DNA sequenced. TCRdb's copy holds only in-frame clones and misses some; the assay was immunoSEQ multiplex PCR. The data contain 45,000 or so clones, 80% to 90% of them seen just once; the ten biggest clones take up about 0.5%. This sample was also put to use in a study of regulatory T cells. That paper notes: Amplification used 52 TRBV primers and 13 TRBJ primers. Skewed V and J usage and few unique V-J pairs marked patient repertoires, most in Tregs.

Sequencing input: CD4+ effector T cells sorted from blood. The receptor was derived from a human donor in good health.

CDR3 sequence: CASSHRQTDGYTF. The CDR3 DNA reads as TGTGCCAGCAGCCACAGACAGACCGATGGCTACACCTTC. This chain links TRBV5-4 with TRBJ1-2, with a possible D match to TRBD1 (5 bases). Per the germline V gene, CDR1 is SGHNT and CDR2 is YYREEE (reference sequence). V lost 4 bases and J lost 6, with 13 bases in between. The CDR3 spans 13 residues.